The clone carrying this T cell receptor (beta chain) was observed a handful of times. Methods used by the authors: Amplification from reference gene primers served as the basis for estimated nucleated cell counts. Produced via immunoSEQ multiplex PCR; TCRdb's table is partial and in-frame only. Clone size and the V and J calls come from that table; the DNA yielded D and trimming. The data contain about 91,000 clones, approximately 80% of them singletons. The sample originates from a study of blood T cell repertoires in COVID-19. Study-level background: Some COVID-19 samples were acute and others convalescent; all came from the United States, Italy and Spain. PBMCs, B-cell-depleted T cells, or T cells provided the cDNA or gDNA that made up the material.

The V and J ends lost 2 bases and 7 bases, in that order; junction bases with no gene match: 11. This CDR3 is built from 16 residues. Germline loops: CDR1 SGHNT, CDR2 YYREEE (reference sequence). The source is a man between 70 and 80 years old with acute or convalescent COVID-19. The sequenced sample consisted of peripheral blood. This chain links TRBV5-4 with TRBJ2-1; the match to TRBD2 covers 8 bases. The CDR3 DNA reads TGTGCCAGCAGCTTATTAAGCGGGGGCCGTGGTAATGAGCAGTTCTTC. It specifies CASSLLSGGRGNEQFF.